This T cell receptor beta chain emerged from a study of shared clonotypes between healthy human individuals. Across the whole study: Three plates each covered CD4 naive and memory; CD8 naive two, CD8 memory one.

TCRdb's copy holds only in-frame clones and misses some; the assay was immunoSEQ multiplex PCR. Of approximately 2,000,000 clones listed, 80% to 95% are singletons. This CDR3 has 12 residues. The V end was cut by 5 bases, the J end by 4 bases, with 8 bases between. Germline values: CDR1 SGHAT, CDR2 FQNNGV. The chain is built from TRBV11-2 and TRBJ2-5, with D unclear. This TCR derives from a man younger than 30 in good health. Some clones in this sample may be carry-over from other donors' samples. The sequenced sample was naive CD4+ T cells from PBMCs. The subset here: CD45RA+ positively selected. The CDR3 loop is CASSPARETQYF. CDR3 nucleotides: TGTGCCAGCAGCCCCGCCCGAGAGACCCAGTACTTC.